This T cell receptor beta chain was sequenced during a study of CXCR3-negative and CXCR3-positive naive CD8 T cells. There are 14 residues in the CDR3. The germline gives CDR1 SQVTM, CDR2 ANQGSEA. In preparing the TRB cDNA libraries, 5' RACE with UMI labels was used. TCRdb derives one entry per CDR3 protein from the 5' RACE reads, leaving out DNA. The listing contains roughly 70,000 distinct CDR3 sequences. Study-wide results and limits: Once cells were cryopreserved, CXCR3 expression went down partly, and most assays used fresh PBMCs. CXCR3-expressing naive cells carried TRB CDR3s more hydrophobic than those of CXCR3-negative naive cells. Both naive subsets showed comparably high diversity, and memory CD8+ cells showed much lower diversity.

As for this clonotype: The antigen is undetermined.

The V call is TRBV29-1, the J call TRBJ2-7; the D call of TRBD2 rests on TCRdb alone, since no DNA is present to check it. The source of this sequence is a human donor in good health. Some clones in this sample may be carry-over from other donors' samples. Material: naive CXCR3- CD8+ T cells from blood. Stated subset: CD45RO-CCR7+CD27+CD95- naive CD8+ T cells lacking CXCR3 (TNR3-). The CDR3 spells CSIGTGTVTYEQYF.